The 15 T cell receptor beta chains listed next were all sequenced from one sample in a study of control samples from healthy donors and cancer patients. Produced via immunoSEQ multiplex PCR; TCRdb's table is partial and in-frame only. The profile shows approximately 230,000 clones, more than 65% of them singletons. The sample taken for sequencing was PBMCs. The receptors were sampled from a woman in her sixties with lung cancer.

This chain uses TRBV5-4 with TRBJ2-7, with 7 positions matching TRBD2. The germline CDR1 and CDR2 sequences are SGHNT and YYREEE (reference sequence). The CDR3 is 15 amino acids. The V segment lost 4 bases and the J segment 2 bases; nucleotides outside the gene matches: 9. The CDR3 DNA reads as TGTGCCAGCAGCGGGGGGAGCGGGGCGACCTACGAGCAGTACTTC. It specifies CASSGGSGATYEQYF.

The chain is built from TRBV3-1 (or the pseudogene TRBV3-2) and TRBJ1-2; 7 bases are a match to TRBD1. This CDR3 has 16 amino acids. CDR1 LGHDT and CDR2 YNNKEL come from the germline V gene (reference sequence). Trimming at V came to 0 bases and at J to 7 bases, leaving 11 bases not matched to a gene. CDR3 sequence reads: CASSQEWRGGSSGYTF. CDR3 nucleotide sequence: TGTGCCAGCAGCCAAGAATGGAGAGGGGGCAGCTCTGGCTACACCTTC.

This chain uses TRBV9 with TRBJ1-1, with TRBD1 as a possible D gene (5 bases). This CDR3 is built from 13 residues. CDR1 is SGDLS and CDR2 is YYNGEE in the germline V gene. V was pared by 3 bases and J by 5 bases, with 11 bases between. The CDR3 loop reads CASSERGKTEAFF. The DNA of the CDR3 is TGTGCCAGCAGCGAGAGGGGCAAGACTGAAGCTTTCTTT.

Here the CDR3 reads CASSSGDRGYEQYF. The CDR3 nucleotides read TGTGCCAGCAGCTCCGGTGACAGAGGCTACGAGCAGTACTTC. The genes are TRBV11-1 and TRBJ2-7; the D gene is possibly TRBD1 (5 bases). CDR3 size: 14 residues. The germline gives CDR1 SGHAT, CDR2 FQDESV (reference sequence). Trimming removed 4 bases at V and 3 bases at J, with 13 bases between.

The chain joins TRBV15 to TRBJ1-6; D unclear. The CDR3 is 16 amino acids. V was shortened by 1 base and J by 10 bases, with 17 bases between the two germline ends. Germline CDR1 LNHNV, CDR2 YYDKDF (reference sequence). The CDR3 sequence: CATSRGTAVSGSPLHF. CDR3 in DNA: TGTGCCACCAGCAGAGGGACGGCCGTCTCAGGATCACCCCTCCACTTT. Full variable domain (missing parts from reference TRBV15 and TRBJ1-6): DAMVIQNPRYQVTQFGKPVTLSCSQTLNHNVMYWYQQKSSQAPKLLFHYYDKDFNNEADTPDNFQSRRPNTSFCFLDIRSPGLGDTAMYLCATSRGTAVSGSPLHFGNGTRLTVT.

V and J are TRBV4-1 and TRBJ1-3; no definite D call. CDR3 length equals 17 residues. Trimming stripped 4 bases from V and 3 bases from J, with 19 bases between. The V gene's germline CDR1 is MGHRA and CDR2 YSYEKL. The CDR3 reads CASSRETQGSFGNTIYF. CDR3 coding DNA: TGCGCCAGCAGCCGAGAGACCCAAGGCTCCTTTGGAAACACCATATATTTT.

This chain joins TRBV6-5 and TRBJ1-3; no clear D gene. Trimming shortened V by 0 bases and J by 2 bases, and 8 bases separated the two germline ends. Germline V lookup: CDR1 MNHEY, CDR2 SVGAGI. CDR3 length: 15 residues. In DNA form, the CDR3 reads TGTGCCAGCAGTTACTCGGTTGGGACTGGAAACACCATATATTTT. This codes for CASSYSVGTGNTIYF.

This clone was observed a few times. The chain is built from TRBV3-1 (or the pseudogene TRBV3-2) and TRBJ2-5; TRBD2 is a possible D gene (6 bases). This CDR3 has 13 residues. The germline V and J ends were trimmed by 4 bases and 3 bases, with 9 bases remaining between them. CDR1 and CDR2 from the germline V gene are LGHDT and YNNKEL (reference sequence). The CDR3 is CASSPGGKETQYF. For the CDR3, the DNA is TGTGCCAGCAGCCCGGGCGGGAAAGAGACCCAGTACTTC.

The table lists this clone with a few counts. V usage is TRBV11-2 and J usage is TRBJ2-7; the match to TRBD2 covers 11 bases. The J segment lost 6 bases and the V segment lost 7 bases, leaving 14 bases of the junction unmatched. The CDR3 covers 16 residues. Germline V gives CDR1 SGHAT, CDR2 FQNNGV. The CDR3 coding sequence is TGTGCCAGCACTAGCGGGGGGCCCGGGTTCGGCTCCGAGCAGTACTTC. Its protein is CASTSGGPGFGSEQYF.

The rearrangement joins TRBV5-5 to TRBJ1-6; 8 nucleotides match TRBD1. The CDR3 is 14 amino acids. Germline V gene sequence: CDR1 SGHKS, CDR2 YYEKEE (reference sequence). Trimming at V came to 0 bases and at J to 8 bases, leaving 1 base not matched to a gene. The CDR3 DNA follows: TGTGCCAGCAGCTTGGGGACAGGGTATTCACCCCTCCACTTT. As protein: CASSLGTGYSPLHF.

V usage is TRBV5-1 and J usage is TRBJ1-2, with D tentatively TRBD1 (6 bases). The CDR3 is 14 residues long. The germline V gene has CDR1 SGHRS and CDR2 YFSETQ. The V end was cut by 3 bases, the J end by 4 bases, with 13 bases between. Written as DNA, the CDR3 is TGCGCCAGCAGCTCTAGCGGGGGCGGCTATGGCTACACCTTC. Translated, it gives CASSSSGGGYGYTF.

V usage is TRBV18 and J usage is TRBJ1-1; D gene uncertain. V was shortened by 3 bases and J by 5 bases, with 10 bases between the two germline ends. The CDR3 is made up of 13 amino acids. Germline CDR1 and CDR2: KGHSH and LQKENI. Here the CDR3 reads CASSPPPRTEAFF. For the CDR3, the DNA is TGTGCCAGCTCACCCCCCCCAAGGACTGAAGCTTTCTTT.

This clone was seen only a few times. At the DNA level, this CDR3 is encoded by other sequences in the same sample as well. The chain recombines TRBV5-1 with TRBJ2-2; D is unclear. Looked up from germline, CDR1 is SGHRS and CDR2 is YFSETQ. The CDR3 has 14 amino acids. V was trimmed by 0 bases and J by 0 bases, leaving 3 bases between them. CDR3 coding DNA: TGCGCCAGCAGCTTGGACACGAACACCGGGGAGCTGTTTTTT. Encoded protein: CASSLDTNTGELFF.

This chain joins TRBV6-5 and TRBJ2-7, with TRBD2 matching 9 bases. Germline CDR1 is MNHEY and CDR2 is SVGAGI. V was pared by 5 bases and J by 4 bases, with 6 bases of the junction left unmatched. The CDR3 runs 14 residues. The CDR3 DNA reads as TGTGCCAGCAGTCCGACTAGCGGAACATACGAGCAGTACTTC. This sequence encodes CASSPTSGTYEQYF.

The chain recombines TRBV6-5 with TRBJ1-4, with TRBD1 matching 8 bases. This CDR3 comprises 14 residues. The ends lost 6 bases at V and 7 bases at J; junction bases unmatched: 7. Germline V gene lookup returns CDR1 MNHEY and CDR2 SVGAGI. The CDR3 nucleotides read TGTGCCAGCAGCCGGACAGGGAAAGCTGAAAAACTGTTTTTT. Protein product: CASSRTGKAEKLFF.